This T cell receptor beta chain was sequenced in a study of cytomegalovirus exposure and HLA in healthy donors. Study outcomes and limitations: The study labeled under 200 TCR beta chains cytomegalovirus-associated. Accounts indicate the classifier identified cytomegalovirus status with strong specificity and sensitivity.

The germline V gene has CDR1 KGHSY and CDR2 FQNENV. J gave up 3 bases and V 4 bases, and 1 base lay outside the gene matches. The CDR3 totals 13 residues. Comment on this clone: What it recognizes is unknown.

The PCR ran on 60 Vbeta and 13 Jbeta primers. TCRdb's table, derived via immunoSEQ multiplex PCR, lists solely in-frame clones and lacks some. The repertoire consists of roughly 100,000 clones, with about two thirds occurring once and the leading ten covering 2.5% to 3.5%. The clonotype comes from a female donor in good health and CMV-seronegative. The V and J genes are TRBV16 and TRBJ1-2; 8 bases are shared with TRBD1. The sample comprised PBMCs. In DNA form, the CDR3 reads TGTGCCAGCAGCCCGGACAGGGACTATGGCTACACCTTC. Its translation: CASSPDRDYGYTF. Variable domain in full (rest from reference TRBV16 and TRBJ1-2): GEEVAQTPKHLVRGEGQKAKLYCAPIKGHSYVFWYQQVLKNEFKFLISFQNENVFDETGMPKERFSAKCLPNSPCSLEIQATKLEDSAVYFCASSPDRDYGYTFGSGTRLTVV.